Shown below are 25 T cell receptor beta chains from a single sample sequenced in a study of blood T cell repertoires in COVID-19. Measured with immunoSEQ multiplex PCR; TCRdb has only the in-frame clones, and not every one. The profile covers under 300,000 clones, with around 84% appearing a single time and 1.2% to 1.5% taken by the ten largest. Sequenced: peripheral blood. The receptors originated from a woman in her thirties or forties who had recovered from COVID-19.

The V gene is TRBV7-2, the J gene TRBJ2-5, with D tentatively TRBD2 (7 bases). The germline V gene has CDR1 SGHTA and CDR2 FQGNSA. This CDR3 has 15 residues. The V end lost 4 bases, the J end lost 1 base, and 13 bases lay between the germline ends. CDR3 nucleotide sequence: TGTGCCAGCAGCTCCATACGGGGGGCCCAAGAGACCCAGTACTTC. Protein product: CASSSIRGAQETQYF.

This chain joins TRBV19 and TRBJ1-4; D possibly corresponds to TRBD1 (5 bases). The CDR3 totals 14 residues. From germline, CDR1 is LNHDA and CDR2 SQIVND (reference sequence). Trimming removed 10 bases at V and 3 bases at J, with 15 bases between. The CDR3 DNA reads TGTGCCACCAGAGACAGCGTATCTAATGAAAAACTGTTTTTT. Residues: CATRDSVSNEKLFF. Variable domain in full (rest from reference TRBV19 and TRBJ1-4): DGGITQSPKYLFRKEGQNVTLSCEQNLNHDAMYWYRQDPGQGLRLIYYSQIVNDFQKGDIAEGYSVSREKKESFPLTVTSAQKNPTAFYLCATRDSVSNEKLFFGSGTQLSVL.

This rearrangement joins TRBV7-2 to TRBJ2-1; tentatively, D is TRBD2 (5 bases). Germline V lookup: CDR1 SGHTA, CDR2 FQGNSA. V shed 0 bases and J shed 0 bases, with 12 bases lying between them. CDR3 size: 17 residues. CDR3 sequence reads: CASSLAGSASSYNEQFF. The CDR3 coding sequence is TGTGCCAGCAGCTTAGCTGGTAGCGCTAGCTCCTACAATGAGCAGTTCTTC.

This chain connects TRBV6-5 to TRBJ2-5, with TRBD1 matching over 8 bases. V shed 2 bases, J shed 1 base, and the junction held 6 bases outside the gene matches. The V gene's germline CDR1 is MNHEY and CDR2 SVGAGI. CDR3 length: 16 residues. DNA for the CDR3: TGTGCCAGCAGTTACGGCCACAGGGGGGCCCAAGAGACCCAGTACTTC. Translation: CASSYGHRGAQETQYF.

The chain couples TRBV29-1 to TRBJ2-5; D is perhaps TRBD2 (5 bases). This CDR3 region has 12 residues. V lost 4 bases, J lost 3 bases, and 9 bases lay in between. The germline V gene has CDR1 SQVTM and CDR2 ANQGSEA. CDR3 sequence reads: CSVAAREETQYF. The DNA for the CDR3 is TGCAGCGTTGCAGCGAGGGAAGAGACCCAGTACTTC.

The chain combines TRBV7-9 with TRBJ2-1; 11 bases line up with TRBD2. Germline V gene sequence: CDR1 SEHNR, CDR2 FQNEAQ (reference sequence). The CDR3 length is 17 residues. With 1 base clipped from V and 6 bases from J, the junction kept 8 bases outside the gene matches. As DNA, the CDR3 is TGTGCCAGCAGCTTAGTGACTAGCGGGATTAGACCCAATGAGCAGTTCTTC. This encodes CASSLVTSGIRPNEQFF.

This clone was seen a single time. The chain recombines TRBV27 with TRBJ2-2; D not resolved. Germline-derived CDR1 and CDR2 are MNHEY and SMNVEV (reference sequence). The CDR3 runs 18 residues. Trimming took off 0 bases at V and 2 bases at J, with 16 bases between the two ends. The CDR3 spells CASSLSSFRHVNTGELFF. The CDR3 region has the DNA TGTGCCAGCAGTTTATCGAGTTTTAGACACGTCAACACCGGGGAGCTGTTTTTT.

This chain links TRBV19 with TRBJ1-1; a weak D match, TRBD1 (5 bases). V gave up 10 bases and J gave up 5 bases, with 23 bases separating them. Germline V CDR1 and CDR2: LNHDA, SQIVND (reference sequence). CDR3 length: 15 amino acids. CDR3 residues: CATSYRGAGTTEAFF. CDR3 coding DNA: TGTGCCACTTCCTATAGGGGCGCAGGGACTACTGAAGCTTTCTTT.

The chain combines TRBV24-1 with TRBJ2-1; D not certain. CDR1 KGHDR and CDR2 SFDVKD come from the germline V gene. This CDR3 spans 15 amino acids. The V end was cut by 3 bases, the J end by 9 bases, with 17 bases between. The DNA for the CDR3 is TGTGCCACCAGTGATACCCCTTCCGTGTTCGGTGAGCAGTTCTTC. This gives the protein CATSDTPSVFGEQFF.

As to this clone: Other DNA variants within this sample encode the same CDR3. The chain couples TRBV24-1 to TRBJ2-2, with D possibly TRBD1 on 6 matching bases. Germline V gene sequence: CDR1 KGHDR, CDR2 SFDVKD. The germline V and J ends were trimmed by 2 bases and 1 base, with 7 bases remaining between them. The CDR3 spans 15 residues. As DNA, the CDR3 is TGTGCCACCAGTGATTGGGGGCAGAACACCGGGGAGCTGTTTTTT. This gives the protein CATSDWGQNTGELFF.

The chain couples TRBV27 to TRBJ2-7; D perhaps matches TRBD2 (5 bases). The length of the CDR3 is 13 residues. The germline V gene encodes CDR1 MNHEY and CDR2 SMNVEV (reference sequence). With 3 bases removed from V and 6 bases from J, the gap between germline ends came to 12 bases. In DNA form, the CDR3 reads TGTGCCAGCAGTTTCGAGTTTCGGGGCGAGCAGTACTTC. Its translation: CASSFEFRGEQYF.

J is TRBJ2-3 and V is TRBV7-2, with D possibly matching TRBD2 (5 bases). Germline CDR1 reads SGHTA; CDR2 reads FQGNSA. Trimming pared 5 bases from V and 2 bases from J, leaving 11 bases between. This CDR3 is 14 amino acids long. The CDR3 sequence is CASSPTRDTDTQYF. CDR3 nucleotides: TGTGCCAGCAGCCCTACCCGGGACACAGATACGCAGTATTTT.

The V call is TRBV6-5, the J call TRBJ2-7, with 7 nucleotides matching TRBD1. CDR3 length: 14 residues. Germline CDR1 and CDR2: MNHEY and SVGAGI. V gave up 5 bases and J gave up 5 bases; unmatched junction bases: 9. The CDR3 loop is CASSPRTGANEQYF. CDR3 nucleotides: TGTGCCAGCAGTCCCAGGACAGGAGCCAACGAGCAGTACTTC.

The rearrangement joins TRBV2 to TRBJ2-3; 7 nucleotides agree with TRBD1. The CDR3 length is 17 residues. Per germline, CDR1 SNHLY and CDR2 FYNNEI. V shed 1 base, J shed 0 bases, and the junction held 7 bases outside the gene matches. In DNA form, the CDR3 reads TGTGCCAGCAGTGAAGTTCGGGACAGCGATAGCACAGATACGCAGTATTTT. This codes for CASSEVRDSDSTDTQYF.

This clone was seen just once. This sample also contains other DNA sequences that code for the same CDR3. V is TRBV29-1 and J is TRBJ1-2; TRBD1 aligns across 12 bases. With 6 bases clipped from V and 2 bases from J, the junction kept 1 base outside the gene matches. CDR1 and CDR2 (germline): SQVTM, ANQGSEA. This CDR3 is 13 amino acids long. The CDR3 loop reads CSVGQGANYGYTF. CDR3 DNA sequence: TGCAGCGTGGGACAGGGGGCGAACTATGGCTACACCTTC.

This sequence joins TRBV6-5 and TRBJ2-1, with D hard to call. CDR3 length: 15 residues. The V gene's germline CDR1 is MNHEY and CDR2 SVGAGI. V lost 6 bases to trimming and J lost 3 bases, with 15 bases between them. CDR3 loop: CASRLDGSGYNEQFF. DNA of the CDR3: TGTGCCAGCAGGCTAGATGGTTCTGGCTACAATGAGCAGTTCTTC.

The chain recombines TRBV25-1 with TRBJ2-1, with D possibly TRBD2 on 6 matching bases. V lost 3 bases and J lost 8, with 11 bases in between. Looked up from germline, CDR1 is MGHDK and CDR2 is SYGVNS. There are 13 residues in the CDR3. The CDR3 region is CASSDGGRYEQFF. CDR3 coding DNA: TGTGCCAGCAGTGACGGGGGACGGTATGAGCAGTTCTTC.

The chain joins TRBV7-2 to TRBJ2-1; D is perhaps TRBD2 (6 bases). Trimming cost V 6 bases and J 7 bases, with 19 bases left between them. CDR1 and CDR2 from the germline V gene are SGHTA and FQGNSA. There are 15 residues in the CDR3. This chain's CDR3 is CASSIDSTSYNEQFF. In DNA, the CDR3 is TGTGCCAGCAGTATAGACTCTACTAGCTATAATGAGCAGTTCTTC.

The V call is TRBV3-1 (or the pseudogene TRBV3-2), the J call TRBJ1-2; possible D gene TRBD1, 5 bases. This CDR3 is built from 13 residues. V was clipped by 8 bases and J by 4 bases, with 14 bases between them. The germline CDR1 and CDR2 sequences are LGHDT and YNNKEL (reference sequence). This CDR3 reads CASAPGSSYGYTF. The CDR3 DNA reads TGTGCCAGCGCACCAGGGTCTTCCTATGGCTACACCTTC.

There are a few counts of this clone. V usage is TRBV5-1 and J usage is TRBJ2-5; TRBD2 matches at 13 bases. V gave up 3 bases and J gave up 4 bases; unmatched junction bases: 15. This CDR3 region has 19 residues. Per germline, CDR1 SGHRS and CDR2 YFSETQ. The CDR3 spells CASSSGGLAGDLRRETQYF. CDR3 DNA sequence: TGCGCCAGCAGCTCCGGAGGACTAGCGGGGGACCTAAGACGAGAGACCCAGTACTTC.

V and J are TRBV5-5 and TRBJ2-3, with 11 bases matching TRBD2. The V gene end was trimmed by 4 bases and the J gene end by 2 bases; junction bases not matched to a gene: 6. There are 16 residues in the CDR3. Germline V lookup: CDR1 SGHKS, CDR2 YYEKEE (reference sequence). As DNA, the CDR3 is TGTGCCAGCAGCCCGCCACTAGCGGGGGTCACAGATACGCAGTATTTT. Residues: CASSPPLAGVTDTQYF.

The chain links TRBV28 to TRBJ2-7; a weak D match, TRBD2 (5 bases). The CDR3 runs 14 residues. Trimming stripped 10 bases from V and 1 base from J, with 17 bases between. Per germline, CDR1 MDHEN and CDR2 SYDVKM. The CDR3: CATSPREGSYEQYF. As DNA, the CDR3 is TGTGCCACTTCCCCCCGGGAAGGATCCTACGAGCAGTACTTC.

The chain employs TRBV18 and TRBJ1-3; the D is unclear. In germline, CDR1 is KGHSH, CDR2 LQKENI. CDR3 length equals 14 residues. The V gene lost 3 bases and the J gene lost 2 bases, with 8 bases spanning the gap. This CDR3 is CASSPAQAGNTIYF. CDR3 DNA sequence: TGTGCCAGCTCACCCGCGCAGGCTGGAAACACCATATATTTT.

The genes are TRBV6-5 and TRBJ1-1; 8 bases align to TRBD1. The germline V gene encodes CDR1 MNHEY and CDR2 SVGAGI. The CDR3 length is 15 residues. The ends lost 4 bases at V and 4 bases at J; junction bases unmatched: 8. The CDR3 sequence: CASSSQGAQGTEAFF. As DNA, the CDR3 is TGTGCCAGCAGTTCGCAGGGGGCTCAGGGCACTGAAGCTTTCTTT.

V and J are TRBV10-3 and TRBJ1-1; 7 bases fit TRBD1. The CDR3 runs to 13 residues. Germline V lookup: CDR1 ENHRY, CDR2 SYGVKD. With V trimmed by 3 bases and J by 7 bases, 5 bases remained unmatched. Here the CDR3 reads CAISDVRDSEAFF. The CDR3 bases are TGTGCCATCAGTGACGTCCGGGACAGTGAAGCTTTCTTT.